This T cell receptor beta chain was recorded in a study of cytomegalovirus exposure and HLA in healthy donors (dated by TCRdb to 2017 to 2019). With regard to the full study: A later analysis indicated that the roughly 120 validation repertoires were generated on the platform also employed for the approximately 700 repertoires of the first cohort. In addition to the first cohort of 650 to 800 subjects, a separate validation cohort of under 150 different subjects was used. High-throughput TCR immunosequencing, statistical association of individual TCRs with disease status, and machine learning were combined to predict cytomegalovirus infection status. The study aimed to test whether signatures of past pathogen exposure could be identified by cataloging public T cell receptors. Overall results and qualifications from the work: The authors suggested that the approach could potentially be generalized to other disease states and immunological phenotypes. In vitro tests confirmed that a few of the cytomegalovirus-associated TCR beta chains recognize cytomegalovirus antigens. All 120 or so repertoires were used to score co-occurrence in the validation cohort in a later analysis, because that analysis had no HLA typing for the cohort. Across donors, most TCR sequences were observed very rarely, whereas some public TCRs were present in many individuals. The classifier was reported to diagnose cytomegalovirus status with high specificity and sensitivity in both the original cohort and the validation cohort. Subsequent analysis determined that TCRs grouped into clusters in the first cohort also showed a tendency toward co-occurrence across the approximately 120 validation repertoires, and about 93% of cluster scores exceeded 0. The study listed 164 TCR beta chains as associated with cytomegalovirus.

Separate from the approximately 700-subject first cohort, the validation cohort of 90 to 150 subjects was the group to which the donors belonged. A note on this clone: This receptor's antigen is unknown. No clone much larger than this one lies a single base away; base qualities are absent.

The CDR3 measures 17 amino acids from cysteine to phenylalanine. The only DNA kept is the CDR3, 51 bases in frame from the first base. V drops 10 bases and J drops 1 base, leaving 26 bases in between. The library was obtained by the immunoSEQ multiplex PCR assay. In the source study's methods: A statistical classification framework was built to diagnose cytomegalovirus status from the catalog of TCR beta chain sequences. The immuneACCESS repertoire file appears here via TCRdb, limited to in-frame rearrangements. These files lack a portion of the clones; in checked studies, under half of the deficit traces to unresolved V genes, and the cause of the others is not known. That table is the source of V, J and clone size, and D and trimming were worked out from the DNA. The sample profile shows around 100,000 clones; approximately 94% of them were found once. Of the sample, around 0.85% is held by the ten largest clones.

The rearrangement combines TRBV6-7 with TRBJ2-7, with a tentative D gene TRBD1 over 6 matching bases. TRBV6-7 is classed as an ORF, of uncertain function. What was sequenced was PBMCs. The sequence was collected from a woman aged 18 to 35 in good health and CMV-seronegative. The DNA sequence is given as TGTGCCATCAAAACCCGGGACATCAGTCTTCTATCCTACGAGCAGTACTTC. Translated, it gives CAIKTRDISLLSYEQYF.